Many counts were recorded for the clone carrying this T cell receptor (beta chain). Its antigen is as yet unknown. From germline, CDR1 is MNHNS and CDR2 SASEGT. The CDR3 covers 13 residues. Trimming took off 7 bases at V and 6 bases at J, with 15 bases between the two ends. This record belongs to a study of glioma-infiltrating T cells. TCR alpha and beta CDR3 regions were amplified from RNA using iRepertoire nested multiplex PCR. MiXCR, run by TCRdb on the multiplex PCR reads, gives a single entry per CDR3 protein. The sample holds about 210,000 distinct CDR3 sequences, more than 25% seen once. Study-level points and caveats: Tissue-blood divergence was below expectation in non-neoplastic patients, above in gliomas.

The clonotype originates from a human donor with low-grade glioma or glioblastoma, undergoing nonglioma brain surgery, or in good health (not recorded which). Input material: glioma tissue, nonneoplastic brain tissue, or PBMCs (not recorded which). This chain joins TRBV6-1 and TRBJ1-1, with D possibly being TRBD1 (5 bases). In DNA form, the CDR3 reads TGTGCCAGCACAACCCGCCAACAGGCTGAAGCTTTCTTT. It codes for CASTTRQQAEAFF.